The present entry profiles one TCR beta chain with its context. The antigen is not known. CDR1 is SEHNR, CDR2 FQNEAQ, per germline (reference sequence). This CDR3 is built from 14 residues. V was shortened by 5 bases and J by 2 bases, with 10 bases between the two germline ends. The sample belongs to a study of T cell responses to AZD1222 COVID-19 vaccine. Regarding the study as a whole: The sample set comprised mostly white British donors with more females, and clonal diversity was possibly underestimated. The study identified only six AZD1222 recipients as seropositive at baseline.

Here immunoSEQ multiplex PCR was the method, and the copy in TCRdb shows in-frame clones only, minus some. The sample lists 150,000 to 200,000 clones, more than 70% seen once, with 26% in the top ten. Recipients boosted at about 4 weeks or about 12 weeks are pooled. The TCR sequence derives from an adult who received the AZD1222 COVID-19 vaccine. This sequence joins TRBV7-9 and TRBJ1-5; D not certain. The sequences come from peripheral blood, collected 28 days after the second AZD1222 dose. CDR3 in DNA: TGTGCCAGCAGCCTCGGTAACGGCAATCAGCCCCAGCATTTT. Its translation: CASSLGNGNQPQHF.